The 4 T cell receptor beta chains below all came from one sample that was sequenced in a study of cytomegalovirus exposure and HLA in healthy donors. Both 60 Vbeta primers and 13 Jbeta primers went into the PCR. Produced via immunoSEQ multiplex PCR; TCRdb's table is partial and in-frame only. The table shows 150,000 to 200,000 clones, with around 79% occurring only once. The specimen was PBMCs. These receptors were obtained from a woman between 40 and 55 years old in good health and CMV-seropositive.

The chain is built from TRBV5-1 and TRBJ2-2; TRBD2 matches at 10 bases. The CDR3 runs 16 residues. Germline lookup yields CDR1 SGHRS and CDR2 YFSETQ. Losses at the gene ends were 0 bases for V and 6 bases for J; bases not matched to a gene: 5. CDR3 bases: TGCGCCAGCAGCTTGGATGGGACTAGCGTCGCCGGGGAGCTGTTTTTT. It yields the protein CASSLDGTSVAGELFF.

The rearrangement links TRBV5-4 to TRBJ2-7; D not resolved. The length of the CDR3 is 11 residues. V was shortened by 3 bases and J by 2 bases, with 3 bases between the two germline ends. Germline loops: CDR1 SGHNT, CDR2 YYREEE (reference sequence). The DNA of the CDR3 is TGTGCCAGCAGCTCCGCCTACGAGCAGTACTTC. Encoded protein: CASSSAYEQYF.

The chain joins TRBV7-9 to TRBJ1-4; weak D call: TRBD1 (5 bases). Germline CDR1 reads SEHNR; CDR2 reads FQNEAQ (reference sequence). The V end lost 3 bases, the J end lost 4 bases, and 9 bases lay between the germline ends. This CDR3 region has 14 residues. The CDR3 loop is CASSFGTGNEKLFF. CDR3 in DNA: TGTGCCAGCAGCTTCGGGACTGGTAATGAAAAACTGTTTTTT.

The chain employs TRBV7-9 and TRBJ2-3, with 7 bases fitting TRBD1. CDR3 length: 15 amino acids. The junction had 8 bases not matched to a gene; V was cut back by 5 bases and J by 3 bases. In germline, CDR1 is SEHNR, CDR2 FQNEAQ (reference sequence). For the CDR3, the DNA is TGTGCCAGCAGCGCCGGGACAGTACTAACAGATACGCAGTATTTT. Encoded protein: CASSAGTVLTDTQYF.